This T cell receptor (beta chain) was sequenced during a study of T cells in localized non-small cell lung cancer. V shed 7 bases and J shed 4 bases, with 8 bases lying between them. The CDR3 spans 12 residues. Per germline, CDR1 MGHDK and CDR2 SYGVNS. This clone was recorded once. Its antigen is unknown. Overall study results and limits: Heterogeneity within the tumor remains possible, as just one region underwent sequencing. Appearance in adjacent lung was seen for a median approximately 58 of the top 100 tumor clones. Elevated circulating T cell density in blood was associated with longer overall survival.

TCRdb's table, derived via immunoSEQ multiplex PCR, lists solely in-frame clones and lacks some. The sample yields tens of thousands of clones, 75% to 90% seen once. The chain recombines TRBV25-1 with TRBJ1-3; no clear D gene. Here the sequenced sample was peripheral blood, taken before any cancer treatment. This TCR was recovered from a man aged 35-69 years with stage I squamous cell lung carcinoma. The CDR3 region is CASIDRGNTIYF. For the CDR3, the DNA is TGTGCCAGCATCGACCGGGGAAACACCATATATTTT.